Presented here are 16 T cell receptor beta chains from one specimen sequenced in a study of blood T cell repertoires in COVID-19. Assay: immunoSEQ multiplex PCR; the TCRdb copy retains only in-frame clones and omits some. This sample has some 180,000 clones, with more than 75% found just once. The sample taken for sequencing was peripheral blood. The receptor source for this set is a woman in her sixties with COVID-19, enrolled during active disease.

The chain is built from TRBV28 and TRBJ1-6; no firm D call. This CDR3 contains 14 residues. Germline CDR1 is MDHEN and CDR2 is SYDVKM. Trimming pared 6 bases from V and 7 bases from J, leaving 13 bases between. This CDR3 is CASSPITKNSPLHF. Written as DNA, the CDR3 is TGTGCCAGCAGCCCGATCACAAAGAATTCACCCCTCCACTTT.

The chain recombines TRBV19 with TRBJ2-7, with 7 bases that match TRBD1. The CDR3 has 14 residues. Looked up from germline, CDR1 is LNHDA and CDR2 is SQIVND (reference sequence). The J segment lost 5 bases and the V segment lost 6 bases, leaving 10 bases of the junction unmatched. The chain's CDR3 is CASSTGERRNEQYF. The CDR3 nucleotides read TGTGCCAGTAGCACAGGGGAACGACGGAACGAGCAGTACTTC.

The CDR3 here is CASSIRQSLGTQYF. As DNA, the CDR3 is TGTGCCAGTAGTATACGACAGAGCCTGGGGACCCAGTACTTC. The J gene is TRBJ2-5, the V gene TRBV19; TRBD1 might be the D (5 bases). The germline V gene has CDR1 LNHDA and CDR2 SQIVND (reference sequence). Trimming removed 2 bases from V and 7 bases from J, with 14 bases in between. CDR3 size: 14 residues.

The J gene is TRBJ1-5, the V gene TRBV7-8, with TRBD1 matching 12 bases. V dropped 1 base and J dropped 1; count of bases not matched to a gene: 11. Looked up from germline, CDR1 is SGHVS and CDR2 is FQNEAQ. CDR3 length: 20 amino acids. The chain's CDR3 is CASSLEAGDRGLVSNQPQHF. The CDR3 DNA sequence: TGTGCCAGCAGCTTAGAGGCAGGGGACAGGGGGCTGGTAAGCAATCAGCCCCAGCATTTT.

Remarks on this clone: This same CDR3 is encoded by further DNA sequences in the sample. This chain joins TRBV6-5 and TRBJ1-3; D unclear. V lost 6 bases, J lost 0 bases, and 6 bases lay in between. Germline CDR1 MNHEY, CDR2 SVGAGI. This CDR3 has 13 amino acids. The DNA for the CDR3 is TGTGCCAGCAGCCGGAGCTCTGGAAACACCATATATTTT. It encodes CASSRSSGNTIYF.

The V and J genes are TRBV11-2 and TRBJ1-4; D call uncertain. Germline V gene lookup returns CDR1 SGHAT and CDR2 FQNNGV. Between the trimmed V and J ends, which lost 4 bases and 0 bases, there was a span of 9 bases. This CDR3 has 15 amino acids. The CDR3 is CASSSFLATNEKLFF. In DNA, the CDR3 is TGTGCCAGCAGCTCCTTTCTTGCAACTAATGAAAAACTGTTTTTT.

The CDR3 DNA follows: TGTGCCAGCAGCCCCAAACTATTTGTAGCGGGGGGGAGCACAGATACGCAGTATTTT. Translation gives CASSPKLFVAGGSTDTQYF. V gene TRBV3-1 (or the pseudogene TRBV3-2) combines with J gene TRBJ2-3; 11 nucleotides line up with TRBD2. J was trimmed by 0 bases and V by 4 bases; bases with no gene match: 12. CDR3 length: 19 residues. Germline loops: CDR1 LGHDT, CDR2 YNNKEL (reference sequence).

The V call is TRBV4-2, the J call TRBJ1-1; TRBD1 aligns across 8 bases. The CDR3 has 15 amino acids. The J segment lost 1 base and the V segment lost 4 bases, leaving 5 bases of the junction unmatched. Per germline, CDR1 LGHNA and CDR2 YNFKEQ. The CDR3 is CASSRAGTGNTEAFF. CDR3 nucleotides: TGTGCCAGCAGCCGGGCCGGGACAGGGAACACTGAAGCTTTCTTT.

This chain connects TRBV28 to TRBJ1-5, with 11 bases fitting TRBD1. Germline CDR1 is MDHEN and CDR2 is SYDVKM. CDR3 length: 16 amino acids. V gave up 3 bases and J gave up 1 base; unmatched junction bases: 2. The CDR3 sequence is CASSFGQGASNQPQHF. In DNA, the CDR3 is TGTGCCAGCAGTTTTGGACAGGGGGCGAGCAATCAGCCCCAGCATTTT. Variable domain in full (rest from reference TRBV28 and TRBJ1-5): DVKVTQSSRYLVKRTGEKVFLECVQDMDHENMFWYRQDPGLGLRLIYFSYDVKMKEKGDIPEGYSVSREKKERFSLILESASTNQTSMYLCASSFGQGASNQPQHFGDGTRLSIL.

The chain carries TRBV20-1 and TRBJ2-7, with D uncertain. This CDR3 has 11 residues. V lost 3 bases to trimming and J lost 7 bases, with 10 bases between them. CDR1 is DFQATT and CDR2 is SNEGSKA in the germline V gene (reference sequence). DNA of the CDR3: TGCAGTGCTAGGCATCAGTGGGAGCAGTACTTC. As protein: CSARHQWEQYF.

This chain joins TRBV10-3 and TRBJ2-1; 11 bases agree with TRBD2. The CDR3 loop spans 16 amino acids. V trimming: 3 bases; J trimming: 4 bases; junction bases outside the gene matches: 5. Per germline, CDR1 ENHRY and CDR2 SYGVKD. The CDR3, as DNA: TGTGCCATCAGTGATCCCGGGACTAGCGGTTACAATGAGCAGTTCTTC. The encoded protein is CAISDPGTSGYNEQFF.

The chain uses TRBV9 and TRBJ2-7; a weak D match, TRBD2 (6 bases). The CDR3 has 15 residues. V gave up 1 base and J gave up 3 bases, with 14 bases separating them. From germline, CDR1 is SGDLS and CDR2 YYNGEE. The CDR3 spells CASSVRDSFSYEQYF. In nucleotides, the CDR3 is TGTGCCAGCAGCGTACGGGACTCCTTCAGCTACGAGCAGTACTTC.

The chain uses TRBV6-4 and TRBJ2-5, with TRBD2 matching over 10 bases. CDR3 length equals 15 residues. The V segment lost 4 bases and the J segment 2 bases; nucleotides outside the gene matches: 4. Germline values: CDR1 MRHNA, CDR2 SNTAGT. The CDR3 reads CASSVERGGQETQYF. The CDR3 DNA reads as TGTGCCAGCAGTGTCGAGCGGGGGGGTCAAGAGACCCAGTACTTC.

This clone was recorded many times. V usage is TRBV24-1 and J usage is TRBJ2-7, with D unresolved. Germline CDR1 and CDR2: KGHDR and SFDVKD. The ends were cut back, 3 bases at V and 9 bases at J, with 8 bases in the middle. The CDR3 has 11 amino acids. The CDR3, as DNA: TGTGCCACCAGTGATGTGCAAGCGCAGTACTTC. Its translation is CATSDVQAQYF.

This chain uses TRBV5-8 with TRBJ1-2; D call uncertain. CDR3 size: 14 residues. V was cut by 2 bases and J by 7 bases, with 15 bases left in between. Germline loops: CDR1 SGHTS, CDR2 YDEGEE. In DNA, the CDR3 is TGTGCCAGCAGCTTAAGAGGCCGTCCCACTGGCTACACCTTC. Translated: CASSLRGRPTGYTF.

The chain links TRBV7-3 to TRBJ1-1; 8 nucleotides match TRBD1. Per the germline V gene, CDR1 is SGHTA and CDR2 is FQGTGA. V trimming: 2 bases; J trimming: 1 base; junction bases outside the gene matches: 3. The CDR3 is 15 residues long. CDR3 nucleotide sequence: TGTGCCAGCAGCTTAGATGGGACAGGGAACACTGAAGCTTTCTTT. This encodes CASSLDGTGNTEAFF.